A selection of T cell receptor beta chains follows, all from one sample in a study of T cells after yellow fever vaccination. TCRdb analysed the 5' RACE reads with MiXCR anew, one entry per CDR3 protein. The data show hundreds of thousands of distinct CDR3 sequences, 17% seen once. The sample was PBMCs, taken 4 to 6 days after the first yellow fever vaccination. These TCRs come from a man between 18 and 29 years old who received the YFV17D yellow fever vaccine. The CDR3 runs from the conserved cysteine through the conserved F or W. D genes are given only for firm matches.

D	V	J	length	CDR3
.	TRBV6-1	TRBJ1-4	14	CASNLGAGEEKLFF
.	TRBV4-1	TRBJ1-5	17	CASSQGTQRGGNQPQHF
TRBD1	TRBV7-2	TRBJ1-3	12	CASNLGQGKVYF
.	TRBV5-1	TRBJ1-2	14	CASSLEWQNYGYTF
.	TRBV6-4	TRBJ1-2	14	CASSDSLGGYGYTF
.	TRBV6-5	TRBJ2-7	12	CASSSEAYEQYF
.	TRBV5-6	TRBJ1-1	14	CASSWGVLNTEAFF
.	TRBV12-3/TRBV12-4	TRBJ1-4	15	CASSLGQGLGEKLFF
TRBD1	TRBV12-3/TRBV12-4	TRBJ2-1	15	CASSLAPGGVNEQFF
TRBD2	TRBV7-3	TRBJ2-1	16	CASSLGLAGDYNEQFF
.	TRBV19	TRBJ2-2	14	CASNLKISTGELFF
TRBD2	TRBV6-1	TRBJ2-2	15	CASSRIAGGTGELFF